The clone carrying this T cell receptor beta chain occurred once. The entry originates in a study of blood T cell repertoires in COVID-19. Study in general: Nucleic acid was either cDNA or gDNA, and it came from T cells, B-cell-depleted T cells, or PBMCs.

Participants were aged roughly 18 to 95 years, lived in around 22 US areas, and enrolled virtually. Participants' own reports of clinical history determined their cohort assignment. Clones were sequenced by immunoSEQ multiplex PCR, and TCRdb holds only the in-frame ones, with some missing. The sample records 350,000 or so clones, around 90% being singletons. Germline CDR1 reads ENHRY; CDR2 reads SYGVKD. V was clipped by 10 bases and J by 4 bases; unmatched bases: 8. CDR3 length equals 13 residues. Source material: PBMCs or T cells enriched from blood (not recorded which). The TCR comes from a woman under 40 who had recovered from COVID-19. This chain uses TRBV10-3 with TRBJ2-7; 9 positions match TRBD2. The CDR3 here is CATAGGAAYEQYF. CDR3 in DNA: TGTGCCACCGCGGGGGGGGCGGCGTACGAGCAGTACTTC.